This TCR beta chain was captured in a study of technical replicates of blood from a handful of donors. The CDR3 has 18 residues. V was pared by 2 bases and J by 4 bases, with 12 bases of the junction left unmatched. In germline, CDR1 is SGHAT, CDR2 FQNNGV. Assay used: immunoSEQ multiplex PCR; TCRdb lists only in-frame clones, some missing. The sample holds 75,000 to 95,000 clones, roughly 94% seen once. The sequenced material came from T cells isolated from PBMCs. The chain recombines TRBV11-2 with TRBJ2-5, with 11 bases lining up with TRBD2. The TCR sequence derives from a human donor in good health. In nucleotides, the CDR3 is TGTGCCAGCAGCTTAAGGGGGCGGAGGCTAGCGGGAGGAGAGACCCAGTACTTC. Translation: CASSLRGRRLAGGETQYF.